These 10 T cell receptor beta chains share one sample of origin, sequenced in a study of blood T cells in healthy people across ages. The use of a sample-barcoded 5' primer and a J-beta primer mix characterized a second PCR of roughly 6 to 11 cycles. A single record per CDR3 protein comes from TCRdb applying MiXCR to the 5' RACE reads. In the table there are just under 750,000 distinct CDR3 sequences, about 24% of which are singletons. The sequencing sample was made of blood. These receptors came from a man between 65 and 85 years old in good health.

This chain connects TRBV30 to TRBJ2-4, with D possibly TRBD2 on 7 matching bases. Germline-derived CDR1 and CDR2 are GTSNPN and SVGIG (reference sequence). V lost 1 base and J lost 1, with 11 bases in between. CDR3 length: 15 residues. The CDR3 DNA reads TGTGCCTGGAGTGGCGGGGGCTTCGCCAAAAACATTCAGTACTTC. Translated, it gives CAWSGGGFAKNIQYF.

This rearrangement joins TRBV20-1 to TRBJ1-1, with TRBD1 matching 10 bases. V shed 6 bases, J shed 1 base, and the junction held 5 bases outside the gene matches. The CDR3 length is 14 residues. Germline CDR1 DFQATT, CDR2 SNEGSKA (reference sequence). The CDR3 DNA reads as TGCAGTGCGCGACAGGGGGCGCCGAACACTGAAGCTTTCTTT. It codes for CSARQGAPNTEAFF.

This clonotype has more than one count but fewer than ten. The chain joins TRBV7-8 to TRBJ2-1; 7 nucleotides agree with TRBD2. Germline assignment: CDR1 SGHVS and CDR2 FQNEAQ. With 2 bases clipped from V and 5 bases from J, the junction kept 3 bases outside the gene matches. This CDR3 spans 14 amino acids. This CDR3 is CASSLLAAHNEQFF. CDR3 nucleotide sequence: TGTGCCAGCAGCTTACTAGCGGCCCACAATGAGCAGTTCTTC.

This chain uses TRBV7-2 with TRBJ1-1; 7 bases are a match to TRBD1. V trimming: 8 bases; J trimming: 1 base; junction bases outside the gene matches: 4. The CDR3 has 13 residues. Germline loops: CDR1 SGHTA, CDR2 FQGNSA. The CDR3 sequence: CASRDSPNTEAFF. CDR3 bases: TGTGCCAGCCGGGACAGTCCGAACACTGAAGCTTTCTTT.

This clonotype was found a few times. V is TRBV5-1 and J is TRBJ1-4; unclear D gene. V was pared by 3 bases and J by 0 bases, with 9 bases between. The CDR3 extends over 15 amino acids. CDR1 and CDR2 from the germline V gene are SGHRS and YFSETQ. In nucleotides, the CDR3 is TGCGCCAGCAGCTGGACGCGTGCAACTAATGAAAAACTGTTTTTT. The encoded protein is CASSWTRATNEKLFF.

The chain links TRBV20-1 to TRBJ1-2, with 9 nucleotides matching TRBD1. The CDR3 length is 15 residues. Germline V gene sequence: CDR1 DFQATT, CDR2 SNEGSKA (reference sequence). After removal of 0 bases from V and 0 bases from J, the junction contained 2 bases not matched to a gene. CDR3 protein: CSAREGTGTNYGYTF. CDR3 DNA sequence: TGCAGTGCTAGAGAGGGGACAGGGACTAACTATGGCTACACCTTC.

This clonotype was seen a few times. Here the CDR3 DNA reads TGCGCCAGCAGCTTATCCGGGACAGGGTATCAGCCCCAGCATTTT. Amino acids: CASSLSGTGYQPQHF. The chain links TRBV5-1 to TRBJ1-5, with TRBD1 identical over 9 bases. With V trimmed by 2 bases and J by 5 bases, 5 bases remained unmatched. In germline, CDR1 is SGHRS, CDR2 YFSETQ. CDR3 length equals 15 residues. The whole variable domain, filled in from reference TRBV5-1 and TRBJ1-5, reads KAGVTQTPRYLIKTRGQQVTLSCSPISGHRSVSWYQQTPGQGLQFLFEYFSETQRNKGNFPGRFSGRQFSNSRSEMNVSTLELGDSALYLCASSLSGTGYQPQHFGDGTRLSIL.

This clonotype was counted ten times or more. This chain links TRBV12-3 or TRBV12-4 with TRBJ2-2, with D perhaps assigned TRBD1 or TRBD2 (6 bases each). Trimming removed 8 bases at V and 0 bases at J, with 13 bases between. The CDR3 length is 15 residues. CDR3 protein: CASGPGATNTGELFF. CDR3 DNA sequence: TGTGCCAGCGGCCCGGGGGCCACGAACACCGGGGAGCTGTTTTTT.

This clonotype appeared many times. The CDR3 region is CASSYSGSNQPQHF. The CDR3 DNA reads as TGTGCCAGCAGTTACTCGGGCAGCAATCAGCCCCAGCATTTT. This rearrangement joins TRBV6-6 to TRBJ1-5; D unresolved. In germline, CDR1 is MNHNY, CDR2 SVGAGI (reference sequence). This CDR3 has 14 residues. Trimming removed 0 bases from V and 1 base from J, with 4 bases in between.

In its sample, this clonotype was seen a few times. The V call is TRBV4-3, the J call TRBJ1-2; no clear D. The CDR3 consists of 15 residues. The germline V and J ends were trimmed by 2 bases and 0 bases, with 10 bases remaining between them. CDR1 and CDR2 (germline): LGHNA, YSLEER. The CDR3 loop reads CASSQLLIANYGYTF. The CDR3 DNA reads as TGCGCCAGCAGCCAATTGTTAATAGCTAACTATGGCTACACCTTC.